One sample yielded the 12 T cell receptor beta chains listed below, sequenced in a study of early T cells in non-severe SARS-CoV-2 infection. TCRdb re-called the 5' RACE reads through MiXCR, storing one row per CDR3 protein. The sample holds more than 90,000 distinct CDR3 sequences; 13% are singletons and the top ten take around 2.5%. The sample taken for sequencing was whole blood. These receptor sequences come from an adult who was a healthcare worker with PCR-confirmed SARS-CoV-2 infection or an uninfected control (not recorded which).

This clonotype occurred a few times. The chain recombines TRBV20-1 with TRBJ2-7, with 7 bases that match TRBD1. Germline CDR1 is DFQATT and CDR2 is SNEGSKA (reference sequence). J gave up 4 bases and V 5 bases, and 11 bases lay outside the gene matches. The CDR3 has 14 residues. CDR3 DNA sequence: TGCAGTGCTCATGGACAGGAGGACAGGTACGAGCAGTACTTC. It is translated as CSAHGQEDRYEQYF.

This clonotype appeared a few times. The V and J genes are TRBV7-8 and TRBJ1-1; D possibly corresponds to TRBD1 (5 bases). The CDR3 sequence is 15 residues long. Trimming took off 1 base at V and 3 bases at J, with 12 bases between the two ends. CDR1 is SGHVS and CDR2 is FQNEAQ in the germline V gene. CDR3 bases: TGTGCCAGCAGCTTAGTCAGCGGGGCATACACTGAAGCTTTCTTT. It translates to CASSLVSGAYTEAFF.

The CDR3 reads CAATGRKETQYF. In DNA form, the CDR3 reads TGTGCCGCGACGGGGCGAAAAGAGACCCAGTACTTC. The J gene is TRBJ2-5, the V gene TRBV28; TRBD1 or TRBD2 may be the D gene (5 bases each). Trimming took 11 bases from V and 3 from J, leaving 13 bases between them. CDR1 and CDR2 from the germline V gene are MDHEN and SYDVKM. This CDR3 has 12 residues.

The rearrangement links TRBV9 to TRBJ2-7; 7 bases line up with TRBD2. J lost 3 bases, V lost 4 bases, and 10 bases had no gene match. The CDR3 contains 15 residues. CDR1 SGDLS and CDR2 YYNGEE come from the germline V gene. CDR3 loop: CASSPVQRDLYEQYF. CDR3 sequence (DNA): TGTGCCAGCAGCCCCGTCCAGCGGGACCTCTACGAGCAGTACTTC.

This clonotype occurred a few times. The rearrangement uses TRBV6-2 or TRBV6-3 and TRBJ1-1; TRBD1 aligns across 8 bases. Unmatched junction bases numbered 2, after V lost 6 bases and J lost 2 bases. CDR3 length equals 13 residues. The germline V gene encodes CDR1 MNHEY and CDR2 SVGEGT. CDR3 coding DNA: TGTGCCAGCAGCACAGGGGGTAACACTGAAGCTTTCTTT. Encoded protein: CASSTGGNTEAFF.

The V and J genes are TRBV2 and TRBJ1-2; 7 nucleotides agree with TRBD1. Germline assignment: CDR1 SNHLY and CDR2 FYNNEI. J lost 5 bases, V lost 5 bases, and 2 bases had no gene match. The CDR3 contains 12 residues. CDR3 residues: CASSQQGYGYTF. As DNA, the CDR3 is TGTGCCAGCAGTCAACAGGGGTATGGCTACACCTTC.

This clonotype was found many times. V and J are TRBV2 and TRBJ1-4, with a possible D match to TRBD1 (5 bases). The CDR3 has 13 amino acids. Germline V lookup: CDR1 SNHLY, CDR2 FYNNEI. The V gene lost 6 bases and the J gene lost 5 bases, with 10 bases spanning the gap. The CDR3, as DNA: TGTGCCAGCAGGGGGGACTACAATGAAAAACTGTTTTTT. Residues: CASRGDYNEKLFF.

This clonotype came up many times. This chain joins TRBV20-1 and TRBJ1-1; D is unclear. The CDR3 is 12 amino acids. V was trimmed by 5 bases and J by 1 base, leaving 8 bases between them. Germline V CDR1 and CDR2: DFQATT, SNEGSKA (reference sequence). CDR3 coding DNA: TGCAGTGCTGACACAAGGAACACTGAAGCTTTCTTT. Encoded protein: CSADTRNTEAFF.

The chain carries TRBV24-1 and TRBJ2-5; TRBD2 aligns across 7 bases. The germline V gene encodes CDR1 KGHDR and CDR2 SFDVKD. Trimming cost V 4 bases and J 3 bases; bases outside gene matches: 1. The CDR3 spans 13 residues. This chain's CDR3 is CATSDAGEETQYF. In nucleotides, the CDR3 is TGTGCCACCAGTGACGCGGGGGAAGAGACCCAGTACTTC.

The chain joins TRBV28 to TRBJ2-1; tentatively, D is TRBD1 or TRBD2 (5 bases each). Germline-derived CDR1 and CDR2 are MDHEN and SYDVKM. This CDR3 is 14 amino acids long. V was cut by 6 bases and J by 7 bases, with 16 bases left in between. The DNA for the CDR3 is TGTGCCAGCAGCCTCGGGACCCTGGGGAATGAGCAGTTCTTC. This encodes CASSLGTLGNEQFF.

This clonotype was observed a few times. The chain uses TRBV27 and TRBJ2-6, with D perhaps TRBD1 (5 bases). The CDR3 contains 13 residues. Germline CDR1 reads MNHEY; CDR2 reads SMNVEV (reference sequence). The germline V and J ends were trimmed by 9 bases and 2 bases, with 8 bases remaining between them. CDR3 sequence: CASLQAGANVLTF. The CDR3, as DNA: TGTGCCAGTTTACAGGCTGGGGCCAACGTCCTGACTTTC.

This clonotype was picked up a small number of times. The chain is built from TRBV29-1 and TRBJ1-1; possible D gene TRBD1, 5 bases. The CDR3 spans 13 residues. Between the trimmed V and J ends, which lost 6 bases and 1 base, there was a span of 12 bases. Germline CDR1 reads SQVTM; CDR2 reads ANQGSEA. The chain's CDR3 is CSVGSRANTEAFF. DNA of the CDR3: TGCAGCGTAGGGAGCAGGGCGAACACTGAAGCTTTCTTT. The full variable domain, with the rest looked up from reference TRBV29-1 and TRBJ1-1, is SAVISQKPSRDICQRGTSLTIQCQVDSQVTMMFWYRQQPGQSLTLIATANQGSEATYESGFVIDKFPISRPNLTFSTLTVSNMSPEDSSIYLCSVGSRANTEAFFGQGTRLTVV.